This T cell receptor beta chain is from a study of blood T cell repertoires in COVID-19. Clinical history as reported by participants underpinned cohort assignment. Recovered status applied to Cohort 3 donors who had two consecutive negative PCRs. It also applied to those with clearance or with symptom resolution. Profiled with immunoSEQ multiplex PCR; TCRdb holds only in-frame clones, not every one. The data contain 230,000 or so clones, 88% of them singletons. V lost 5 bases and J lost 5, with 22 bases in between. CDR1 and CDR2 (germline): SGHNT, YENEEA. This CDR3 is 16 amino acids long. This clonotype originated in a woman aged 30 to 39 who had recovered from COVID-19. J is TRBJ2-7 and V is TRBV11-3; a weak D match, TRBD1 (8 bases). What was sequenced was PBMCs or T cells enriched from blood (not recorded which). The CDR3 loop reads CASSNLQGGIENEQYF. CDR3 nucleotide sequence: TGTGCCAGCAGCAATCTACAGGGGGGGATTGAAAACGAGCAGTACTTC.